This is a list of T cell receptor beta chains from one sample in a study of shared clonotypes between healthy human individuals. Repertoires were generated with immunoSEQ multiplex PCR, while TCRdb's copy carries only in-frame clones and drops some. Of roughly 590,000 clones in the sample, nearly 97% were seen once. Sequenced sample: naive CD8+ T cells sorted from blood. These receptors originate from a woman aged 25 to 45 in good health. Both conserved end residues are part of each CDR3. Fields, in order: V gene, CDR3 length, clone size, D gene, J gene, CDR3 protein, CDR3 DNA. D genes are given only for firm matches. Expanded clones are given a class, and other clones once, few, many or no size at all.

TRBV7-9	14	few	NA	TRBJ1-5	CASSYHDSNQPQHF	TGTGCCAGCAGCTACCACGATAGCAATCAGCCCCAGCATTTT
TRBV7-6	12	NA	NA	TRBJ2-7	CASSPGIYEQYF	TGTGCCAGCAGCCCCGGTATTTACGAGCAGTACTTC
TRBV19	15	NA	NA	TRBJ2-3	CASSMFSGNTDTQYF	TGTGCCAGTAGTATGTTTAGCGGAAACACAGATACGCAGTATTTT
TRBV2	14	NA	NA	TRBJ2-3	CASCPVKRTDTQYF	TGTGCCAGCTGCCCGGTGAAGCGCACAGATACGCAGTATTTT
TRBV5-6	15	once	NA	TRBJ2-1	CASSSRGKIGNEQFF	TGTGCCAGCAGCTCAAGAGGAAAGATCGGCAATGAGCAGTTCTTC
TRBV4-2	16	NA	NA	TRBJ2-7	CASSPDWTATSHEQYF	TGTGCCAGCAGCCCAGATTGGACGGCCACTTCTCACGAGCAGTACTTC
TRBV11-2	13	NA	TRBD2	TRBJ2-1	CASSFVGEGGQFF	TGTGCCAGCAGCTTCGTCGGGGAGGGTGGGCAGTTCTTC
TRBV28	17	NA	TRBD2	TRBJ2-3	CASSPHWTSGGTDTQYF	TGTGCCAGCAGCCCGCATTGGACTAGCGGGGGCACAGATACGCAGTATTTT
TRBV28	14	NA	NA	TRBJ1-6	CASSRRAYNSPLHF	TGTGCCAGCAGTCGACGGGCCTATAATTCACCCCTCCACTTT
TRBV27	13	NA	NA	TRBJ2-1	CASSVLTGNEQFF	TGTGCCAGCAGTGTACTAACAGGGAATGAGCAGTTCTTC
TRBV6-1	17	few	NA	TRBJ1-1	CASSEVEFGGRNTEAFF	TGTGCCAGCAGTGAAGTTGAATTTGGAGGCCGGAACACTGAAGCTTTCTTT
TRBV7-9	16	NA	NA	TRBJ1-2	CASSLPDRTRSYGYTF	TGTGCCAGCAGCTTGCCGGACCGGACGAGATCCTATGGCTACACCTTC
TRBV19	17	NA	TRBD2	TRBJ2-3	CASSIDLLAGEADTQYF	TGTGCCAGTAGTATAGACCTACTAGCGGGAGAGGCAGATACGCAGTATTTT
TRBV7-9	15	NA	NA	TRBJ1-3	CASSYTGTSGNTIYF	TGTGCCAGCAGCTATACCGGGACATCTGGAAACACCATATATTTT
TRBV27	12	NA	NA	TRBJ1-5	CASSAGTSPQHF	TGTGCCAGCAGTGCCGGGACATCGCCCCAGCATTTT
TRBV28	15	NA	NA	TRBJ1-2	CASSLTPGGSYGYTF	TGTGCCAGCAGTTTAACCCCGGGAGGGAGCTATGGCTACACCTTC
TRBV9	15	once	NA	TRBJ2-2	CASSVSTRNTGELFF	TGTGCCAGCAGCGTCTCTACACGGAACACCGGGGAGCTGTTTTTT
TRBV11-2	18	NA	TRBD1	TRBJ2-1	CASSVRLYRDRDINEQFF	TGTGCCAGCAGCGTTAGACTTTACCGGGACAGGGACATCAATGAGCAGTTCTTC
TRBV27	12	NA	TRBD1	TRBJ1-2	CASSGTGNGYTF	TGTGCCAGCAGCGGGACAGGAAATGGCTACACCTTC
TRBV4-1	20	NA	NA	TRBJ2-6	CASSPPAGASRTTGANVLTF	TGCGCCAGCAGCCCTCCTGCCGGGGCCTCTCGGACCACGGGGGCCAACGTCCTGACTTTC
TRBV19	11	NA	TRBD1	TRBJ1-2	CAATGVDGYTF	TGTGCCGCCACAGGGGTGGACGGCTACACCTTC
TRBV6-1	18	NA	NA	TRBJ2-1	CASSERLVYNSGYNEQFF	TGTGCCAGCAGTGAACGTCTAGTGTACAATTCGGGTTACAATGAGCAGTTCTTC
TRBV18	12	NA	NA	TRBJ1-1	CASSPDRLEAFF	TGTGCCAGCTCACCTGACAGGCTTGAAGCTTTCTTT
TRBV2	15	once	NA	TRBJ1-5	CASSEYLFSNQPQHF	TGTGCCAGCAGTGAATATCTGTTTTCCAATCAGCCCCAGCATTTT
TRBV27	12	once	NA	TRBJ2-7	CASSSNGYEQYF	TGTGCCAGCAGTTCTAACGGCTACGAGCAGTACTTC
TRBV5-4	15	NA	TRBD1	TRBJ2-3	CASSYPGQSLSTQYF	TGTGCCAGCAGCTACCCGGGACAGTCTCTCTCGACGCAGTATTTT
TRBV2	12	NA	NA	TRBJ2-5	CASRRAEGTQYF	TGTGCCAGCAGACGGGCCGAAGGGACCCAGTACTTC
TRBV5-6	13	NA	NA	TRBJ2-7	CASSLPGTYEQYF	TGTGCCAGCAGCTTGCCAGGGACCTACGAGCAGTACTTC
TRBV15	14	NA	NA	TRBJ2-2	CATSTTGAYGELFF	TGTGCCACCAGCACGACGGGGGCATACGGGGAGCTGTTTTTT
TRBV6-6	13	NA	NA	TRBJ2-1	CASSYDRRNEQFF	TGTGCCAGCAGTTACGACAGAAGGAATGAGCAGTTCTTC
TRBV19	15	NA	TRBD1	TRBJ1-2	CASSFGTGMHYGYTF	TGTGCCAGTAGTTTCGGGACAGGGATGCACTATGGCTACACCTTC
TRBV6-1	17	few	NA	TRBJ2-2	CASSGYWIGANTGELFF	TGTGCCAGCAGTGGGTACTGGATTGGAGCGAACACCGGGGAGCTGTTTTTT
TRBV11-2	12	NA	NA	TRBJ1-5	CASSSQGQPQHF	TGTGCCAGCAGCTCTCAGGGACAGCCCCAGCATTTT
TRBV10-3	11	NA	NA	TRBJ1-4	CAISADEKLFF	TGTGCCATCAGTGCGGATGAAAAACTGTTTTTT
TRBV6-5	16	NA	TRBD1	TRBJ2-7	CASSYSVGDRVHEQYF	TGTGCCAGCAGTTACTCGGTCGGGGACAGGGTCCACGAGCAGTACTTC
TRBV6-5	14	NA	NA	TRBJ2-3	CASSSLRGSDTQYF	TGTGCCAGCAGCTCTCTCCGGGGGTCCGATACGCAGTATTTT
TRBV4-2	13	NA	NA	TRBJ1-5	CASSQDWNQPQHF	TGTGCCAGCAGCCAGGATTGGAATCAGCCCCAGCATTTT
TRBV4-1	14	NA	TRBD2	TRBJ2-5	CASSPERGRETQYF	TGCGCCAGCAGCCCGGAGCGGGGTCGGGAGACCCAGTACTTC
TRBV5-4	12	NA	NA	TRBJ2-7	CASSPFGLEQYF	TGTGCCAGCAGCCCCTTCGGGCTTGAGCAGTACTTC
TRBV5-4	13	NA	NA	TRBJ1-2	CASSLAPGSGYTF	TGTGCCAGCAGCTTGGCCCCAGGCTCTGGCTACACCTTC
TRBV13	14	NA	TRBD1	TRBJ1-2	CASSLGTGINGYTF	TGTGCCAGCAGCTTAGGGACAGGGATCAATGGCTACACCTTC
TRBV11-2	14	NA	NA	TRBJ2-5	CASSLGLGGETQYF	TGTGCCAGCAGCTTGGGGTTGGGGGGCGAGACCCAGTACTTC
TRBV28	16	once	TRBD1	TRBJ2-5	CASSRPRTGGVKTQYF	TGTGCCAGCAGTCGACCGCGGACAGGGGGGGTCAAAACCCAGTACTTC
TRBV28	13	NA	NA	TRBJ1-2	CASSGDSNYGYTF	TGTGCCAGCAGCGGTGATTCTAACTATGGCTACACCTTC
TRBV5-5	13	NA	NA	TRBJ2-7	CASSLDISYEQYF	TGTGCCAGCAGCTTGGATATCTCCTACGAGCAGTACTTC
TRBV11-2	15	NA	TRBD2	TRBJ2-2	CASSATSGSAGELFF	TGTGCCAGCAGCGCGACTAGCGGGAGCGCCGGGGAGCTGTTTTTT
TRBV27	15	NA	NA	TRBJ1-2	CASSHLGQINYDYTF	TGTGCCAGCAGCCATCTTGGTCAGATAAACTATGACTACACCTTC
TRBV7-9	14	NA	TRBD2	TRBJ2-5	CASSPRDYSETQYF	TGTGCCAGCAGCCCGAGGGACTACTCGGAGACCCAGTACTTC
TRBV4-2	19	NA	TRBD2	TRBJ2-6	CASSPGTSGSWAGANVLTF	TGTGCCAGCAGCCCCGGGACTAGCGGGAGTTGGGCTGGGGCCAACGTCCTGACTTTC
TRBV19	15	NA	TRBD2	TRBJ2-7	CASSPIAGGPNEQYF	TGTGCCAGTAGTCCGATAGCGGGAGGGCCCAACGAGCAGTACTTC
TRBV10-3	16	NA	TRBD2	TRBJ2-7	CAISDTGTISGDEQYF	TGTGCCATCAGTGACACCGGGACTATCTCGGGGGACGAGCAGTACTTC
TRBV7-9	13	NA	NA	TRBJ2-3	CASSPLGEGTQYF	TGTGCCAGCAGCCCGCTCGGGGAAGGTACGCAGTATTTT
TRBV19	15	NA	TRBD2	TRBJ2-2	CASSTEAGIVGELFF	TGTGCCAGTAGTACCGAAGCGGGAATTGTCGGGGAGCTGTTTTTT
TRBV5-1	15	NA	NA	TRBJ2-6	CASSLVGEGANVLTF	TGCGCCAGCAGCTTGGTCGGGGAAGGGGCCAACGTCCTGACTTTC
TRBV29-1	12	NA	TRBD1	TRBJ2-7	CSVWDRDYEQYF	TGCAGCGTATGGGACAGGGACTACGAGCAGTACTTC